This entry lists 15 T cell receptor beta chains sequenced from one sample in a study of cytomegalovirus exposure and HLA in healthy donors. The primer mix had 60 Vbeta and 13 Jbeta primers. Assay: immunoSEQ multiplex PCR; the TCRdb copy retains only in-frame clones and omits some. The data show under 150,000 clones, with around 80% seen just once and approximately 2.1% held by the top ten. Sequencing was performed on PBMCs. The receptors were sampled from a man younger than 45 in good health and CMV-seronegative.

J is TRBJ1-5 and V is TRBV7-9; the D is unclear. The length of the CDR3 is 16 residues. CDR1 is SEHNR, CDR2 FQNEAQ, per germline (reference sequence). V lost 2 bases and J lost 2, with 13 bases in between. CDR3: CASSLYPAQGNQPQHF. As DNA, the CDR3 is TGTGCCAGCAGCTTATACCCGGCCCAGGGCAATCAGCCCCAGCATTTT.

This chain links TRBV28 with TRBJ2-7; TRBD1 might be the D (5 bases). The germline gives CDR1 MDHEN, CDR2 SYDVKM. V shed 1 base and J shed 7 bases, with 17 bases lying between them. The CDR3 runs to 15 residues. The CDR3 loop is CASSLLKGPSWEQYF. DNA for the CDR3: TGTGCCAGCAGTTTATTAAAGGGGCCCTCTTGGGAGCAGTACTTC. Variable domain in full (rest from reference TRBV28 and TRBJ2-7): DVKVTQSSRYLVKRTGEKVFLECVQDMDHENMFWYRQDPGLGLRLIYFSYDVKMKEKGDIPEGYSVSREKKERFSLILESASTNQTSMYLCASSLLKGPSWEQYFGPGTRLTVT.

The chain employs TRBV30 and TRBJ2-1; TRBD2 is a possible D gene (7 bases). Trimming left V 3 bases short and J 9 bases short, with 12 bases between. The germline V gene has CDR1 GTSNPN and CDR2 SVGIG (reference sequence). The CDR3 covers 12 residues. The CDR3 loop is CAWSKGGFEQFF. The CDR3 nucleotides read TGTGCCTGGAGCAAGGGGGGGTTTGAGCAGTTCTTC.

V and J are TRBV6-5 and TRBJ1-1; D is ambiguous. V lost 2 bases and J 6 bases, leaving 10 bases between the germline ends. Germline V lookup: CDR1 MNHEY, CDR2 SVGAGI. This CDR3 has 13 amino acids. CDR3 sequence (DNA): TGTGCCAGCAGTTACACTCGCGGGGCTGAAGCTTTCTTT. It translates to CASSYTRGAEAFF.

The chain couples TRBV27 to TRBJ2-5; TRBD1 aligns across 10 bases. The closer fit of TRBJ2-7 to the DNA end suggests the J call may be wrong. This CDR3 spans 13 amino acids. Germline V gene lookup returns CDR1 MNHEY and CDR2 SMNVEV (reference sequence). CDR3 sequence: CASSLGTGDEQYF. The CDR3 nucleotides are TGTGCCAGCAGTTTAGGGACAGGGGACGAGCAGTACTTC.

This clone has only a few counts. The chain combines TRBV7-9 with TRBJ2-3, with 7 bases matching TRBD2. The CDR3 covers 15 residues. From germline, CDR1 is SEHNR and CDR2 FQNEAQ (reference sequence). V shed 5 bases, J shed 2 bases, and the junction held 7 bases outside the gene matches. The CDR3: CASSAMGGYTDTQYF. As DNA, the CDR3 is TGTGCCAGCAGCGCAATGGGGGGGTACACAGATACGCAGTATTTT.

This chain joins TRBV28 and TRBJ2-7, with TRBD2 matching 8 bases. The J segment lost 1 base and the V segment lost 6 bases, leaving 5 bases of the junction unmatched. The CDR3 length is 14 residues. Germline V CDR1 and CDR2: MDHEN, SYDVKM. The CDR3 region has the DNA TGTGCCAGCAGGAATAGCGGGACGTCCTACGAGCAGTACTTC. Protein sequence: CASRNSGTSYEQYF.

The J gene is TRBJ1-1, the V gene TRBV6-5, with D tentatively TRBD1 (6 bases). The V end lost 10 bases, the J end lost 1 base, and 16 bases lay between the germline ends. CDR1 is MNHEY and CDR2 is SVGAGI in the germline V gene. The CDR3 is 14 amino acids. In DNA form, the CDR3 reads TGTGCCATAGGCTCCCAGGGGAGGAACACTGAAGCTTTCTTT. This encodes CAIGSQGRNTEAFF.

The chain employs TRBV4-2 and TRBJ2-3, with a weak D call TRBD2 (6 bases). This CDR3 is 16 amino acids long. With 0 bases removed from V and 7 bases from J, the gap between germline ends came to 17 bases. The germline V gene has CDR1 LGHNA and CDR2 YNFKEQ. The CDR3 bases are TGTGCCAGCAGCCAAGATGGAGGGAAAGAAATGAATACGCAGTATTTT. Translation: CASSQDGGKEMNTQYF.

This chain uses TRBV21-1 with TRBJ1-2. TRBV21-1 is a pseudogene locus. The CDR3 length is 17 residues. The DNA of the CDR3 is TGTGCCAGCAGCAACCGGGATAATCGGGGGTATAAAGGAGGCTACACCTTC. Protein: CASSNRDNRGYKGGYTF.

This sequence joins TRBV6-5 and TRBJ2-1, with 10 nucleotides matching TRBD1. The V gene's germline CDR1 is MNHEY and CDR2 SVGAGI. V lost 5 bases, J lost 5 bases, and 6 bases stayed unmatched. The CDR3 is 15 amino acids. The CDR3 coding sequence is TGTGCCAGCAGTCCGACAGGGGGCGCGGACAATGAGCAGTTCTTC. Its protein product is CASSPTGGADNEQFF.

This clone was seen just once. The chain is built from TRBV7-9 and TRBJ2-4; D may be TRBD1 (5 bases). V was clipped by 7 bases and J by 8 bases, with 12 bases between them. The CDR3 spans 12 residues. Germline lookup yields CDR1 SEHNR and CDR2 FQNEAQ (reference sequence). The CDR3 region has the DNA TGTGCCAGCACCGACCTAGGGGACATTCAGTACTTC. Translating it yields CASTDLGDIQYF.

This chain uses TRBV18 with TRBJ1-1, with a tentative D call TRBD1 (5 bases). Per the germline V gene, CDR1 is KGHSH and CDR2 is LQKENI. The V gene lost 6 bases and the J gene lost 0 bases, with 14 bases spanning the gap. This CDR3 has 15 amino acids. In nucleotides, the CDR3 is TGTGCCAGCTCCCCCAGGGCAGGTCTGAACACTGAAGCTTTCTTT. Translating it yields CASSPRAGLNTEAFF.

The genes are TRBV5-1 and TRBJ2-1; weak D call: TRBD1 (6 bases). CDR3 length equals 19 residues. Germline CDR1 is SGHRS and CDR2 is YFSETQ. V was trimmed by 0 bases and J by 6 bases, leaving 25 bases between them. CDR3 protein: CASSLGWTAPPTKSNEQFF. CDR3 in DNA: TGCGCCAGCAGCTTGGGCTGGACAGCCCCGCCGACTAAGAGCAATGAGCAGTTCTTC.

The chain couples TRBV29-1 to TRBJ1-1, with D unresolved. The CDR3 sequence is 13 residues long. V lost 1 base and J lost 6, with 12 bases in between. From germline, CDR1 is SQVTM and CDR2 ANQGSEA. CDR3 bases: TGCAGCGTTGAAGTGAGGGAGAGGGCTGAAGCTTTCTTT. Amino acid sequence: CSVEVRERAEAFF.